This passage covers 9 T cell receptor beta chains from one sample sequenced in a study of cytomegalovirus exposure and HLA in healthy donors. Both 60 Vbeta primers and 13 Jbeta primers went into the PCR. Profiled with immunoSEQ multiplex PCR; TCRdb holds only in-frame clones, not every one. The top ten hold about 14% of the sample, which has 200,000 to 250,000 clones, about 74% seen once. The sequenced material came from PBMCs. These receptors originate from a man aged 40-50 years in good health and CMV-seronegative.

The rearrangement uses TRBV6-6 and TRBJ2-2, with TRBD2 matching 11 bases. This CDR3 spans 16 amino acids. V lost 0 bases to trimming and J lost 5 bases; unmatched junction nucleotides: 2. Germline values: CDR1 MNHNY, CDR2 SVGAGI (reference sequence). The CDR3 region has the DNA TGTGCCAGCAGTTACTCGCTAGCGGGAGGTACCGGGGAGCTGTTTTTT. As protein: CASSYSLAGGTGELFF.

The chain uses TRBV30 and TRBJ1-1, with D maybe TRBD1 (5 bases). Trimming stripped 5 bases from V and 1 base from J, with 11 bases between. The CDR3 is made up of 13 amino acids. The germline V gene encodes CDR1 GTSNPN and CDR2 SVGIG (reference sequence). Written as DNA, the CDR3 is TGTGCCTGGCATCCGGGGGAGAACACTGAAGCTTTCTTT. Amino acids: CAWHPGENTEAFF.

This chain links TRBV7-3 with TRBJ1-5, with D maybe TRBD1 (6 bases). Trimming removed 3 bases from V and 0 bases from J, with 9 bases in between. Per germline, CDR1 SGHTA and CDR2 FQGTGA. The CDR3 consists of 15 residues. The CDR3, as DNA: TGTGCCAGCAGCTTCAGGGGTCTTAGCAATCAGCCCCAGCATTTT. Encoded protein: CASSFRGLSNQPQHF. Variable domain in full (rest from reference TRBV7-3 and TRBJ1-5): GAGVSQTPSNKVTEKGKYVELRCDPISGHTALYWYRQSLGQGPEFLIYFQGTGAADDSGLPNDRFFAVRPEGSVSTLKIQRTERGDSAVYLCASSFRGLSNQPQHFGDGTRLSIL.

The CDR3 region is CASSKGGAYGYTF. CDR3 bases: TGTGCCAGTAGTAAAGGAGGGGCGTATGGCTACACCTTC. This rearrangement joins TRBV19 to TRBJ1-2, with D possibly TRBD1 on 5 matching bases. V lost 4 bases, J lost 5 bases, and 11 bases lay in between. CDR1 LNHDA and CDR2 SQIVND come from the germline V gene (reference sequence). This CDR3 has 13 amino acids.

The CDR3 here is CASKGDGYTF. The CDR3 region has the DNA TGTGCCAGCAAGGGGGACGGCTACACCTTC. The rearrangement joins TRBV25-1 to TRBJ1-2; tentatively, D is TRBD1 (6 bases). Trimming removed 7 bases at V and 8 bases at J, with 8 bases between. This CDR3 region has 10 residues. Germline assignment: CDR1 MGHDK and CDR2 SYGVNS.

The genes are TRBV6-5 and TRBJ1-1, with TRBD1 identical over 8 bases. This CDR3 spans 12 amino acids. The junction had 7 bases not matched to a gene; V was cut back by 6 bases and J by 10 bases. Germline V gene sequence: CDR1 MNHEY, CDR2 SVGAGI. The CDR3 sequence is CASRSDRDVAFF. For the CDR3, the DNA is TGTGCCAGCAGATCGGACAGGGATGTAGCTTTCTTT.

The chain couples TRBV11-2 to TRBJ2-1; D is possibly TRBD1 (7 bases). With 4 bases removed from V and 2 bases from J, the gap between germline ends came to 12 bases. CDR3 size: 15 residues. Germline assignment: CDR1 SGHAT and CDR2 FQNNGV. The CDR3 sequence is CASSSGGSTYNEQFF. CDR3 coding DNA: TGTGCCAGCAGCTCAGGGGGGTCTACCTACAATGAGCAGTTCTTC.

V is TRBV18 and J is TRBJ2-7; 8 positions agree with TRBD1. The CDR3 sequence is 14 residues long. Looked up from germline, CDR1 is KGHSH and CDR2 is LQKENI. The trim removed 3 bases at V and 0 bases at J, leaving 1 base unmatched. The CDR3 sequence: CASSPDRVSYEQYF. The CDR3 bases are TGTGCCAGCTCACCGGACAGGGTCTCCTACGAGCAGTACTTC.

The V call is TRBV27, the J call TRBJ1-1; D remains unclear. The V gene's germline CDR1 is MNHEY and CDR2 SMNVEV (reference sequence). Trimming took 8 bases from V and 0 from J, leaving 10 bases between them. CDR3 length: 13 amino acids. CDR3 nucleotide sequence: TGTGCCAGCCGCCCCGGGATGAACACTGAAGCTTTCTTT. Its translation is CASRPGMNTEAFF.